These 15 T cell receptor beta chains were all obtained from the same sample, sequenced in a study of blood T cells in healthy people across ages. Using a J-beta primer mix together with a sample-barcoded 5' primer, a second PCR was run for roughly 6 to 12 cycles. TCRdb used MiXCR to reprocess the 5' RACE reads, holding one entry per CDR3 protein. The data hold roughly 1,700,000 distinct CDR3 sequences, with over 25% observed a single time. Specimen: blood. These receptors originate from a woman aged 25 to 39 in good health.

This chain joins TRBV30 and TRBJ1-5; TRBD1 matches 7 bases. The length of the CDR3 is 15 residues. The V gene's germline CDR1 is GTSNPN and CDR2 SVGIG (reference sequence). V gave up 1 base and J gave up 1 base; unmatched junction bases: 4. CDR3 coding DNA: TGTGCCTGGAGTGACGGGACAGTCAGCAATCAGCCCCAGCATTTT. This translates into CAWSDGTVSNQPQHF.

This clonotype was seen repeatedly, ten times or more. The CDR3 DNA is TGTGCCAGCAGCTTAAGCCTAGCGGTCTCCTACAATGAGCAGTTCTTC. It yields the protein CASSLSLAVSYNEQFF. The chain combines TRBV7-3 with TRBJ2-1; TRBD2 matches at 7 bases. The germline V gene has CDR1 SGHTA and CDR2 FQGTGA. The CDR3 contains 16 residues. V lost 1 base to trimming and J lost 0 bases; unmatched junction nucleotides: 3.

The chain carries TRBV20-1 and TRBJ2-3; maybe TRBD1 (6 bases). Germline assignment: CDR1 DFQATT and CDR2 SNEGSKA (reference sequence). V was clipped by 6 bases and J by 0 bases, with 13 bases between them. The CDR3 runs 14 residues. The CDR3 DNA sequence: TGCAGTGCAAAAGGGGGTATAAGCACAGATACGCAGTATTTT. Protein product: CSAKGGISTDTQYF.

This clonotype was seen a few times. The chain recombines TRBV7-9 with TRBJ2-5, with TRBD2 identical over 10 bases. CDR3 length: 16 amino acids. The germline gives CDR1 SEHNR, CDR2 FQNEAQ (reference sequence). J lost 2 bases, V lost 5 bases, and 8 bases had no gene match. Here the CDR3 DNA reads TGTGCCAGCAGCCGACCGGGACTAGCGCCACAAGAGACCCAGTACTTC. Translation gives CASSRPGLAPQETQYF.

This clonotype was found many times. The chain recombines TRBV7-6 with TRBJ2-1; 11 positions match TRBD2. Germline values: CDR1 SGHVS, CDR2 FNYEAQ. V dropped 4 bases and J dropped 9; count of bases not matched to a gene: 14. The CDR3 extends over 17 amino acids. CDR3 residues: CASSSRGLADIKPEQFF. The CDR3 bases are TGTGCCAGCAGCTCCCGGGGACTAGCGGACATAAAACCTGAGCAGTTCTTC. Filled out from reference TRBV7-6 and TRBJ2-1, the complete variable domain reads GAGVSQSPRYKVTKRGQDVALRCDPISGHVSLYWYRQALGQGPEFLTYFNYEAQQDKSGLPNDRFSAERPEGSISTLTIQRTEQRDSAMYRCASSSRGLADIKPEQFFGPGTRLTVL.

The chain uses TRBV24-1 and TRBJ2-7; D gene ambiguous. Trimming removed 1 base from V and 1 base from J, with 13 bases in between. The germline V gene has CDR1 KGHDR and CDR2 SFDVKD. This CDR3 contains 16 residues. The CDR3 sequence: CATSDFPTRISYEQYF. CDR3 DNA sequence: TGTGCCACCAGTGATTTCCCAACAAGAATTTCCTACGAGCAGTACTTC.

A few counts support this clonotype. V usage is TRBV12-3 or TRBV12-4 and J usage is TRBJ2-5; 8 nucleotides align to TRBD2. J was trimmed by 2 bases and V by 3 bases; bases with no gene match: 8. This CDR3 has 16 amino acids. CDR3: CASSLGPGTSQETQYF. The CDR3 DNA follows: TGTGCCAGCAGTTTGGGACCCGGGACTAGTCAAGAGACCCAGTACTTC.

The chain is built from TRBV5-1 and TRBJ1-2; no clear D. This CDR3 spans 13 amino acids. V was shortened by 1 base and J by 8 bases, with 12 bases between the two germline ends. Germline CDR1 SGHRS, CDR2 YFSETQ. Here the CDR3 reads CASSLSSSAGYTF. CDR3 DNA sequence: TGCGCCAGCAGCTTGTCTAGTAGCGCAGGCTACACCTTC.

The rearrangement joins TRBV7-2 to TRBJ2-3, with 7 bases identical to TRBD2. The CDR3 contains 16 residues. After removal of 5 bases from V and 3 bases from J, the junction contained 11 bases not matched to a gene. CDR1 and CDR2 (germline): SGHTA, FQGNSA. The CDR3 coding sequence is TGTGCCAGCAGCCTACGGGGGGACCCTAGGACAGATACGCAGTATTTT. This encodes CASSLRGDPRTDTQYF.

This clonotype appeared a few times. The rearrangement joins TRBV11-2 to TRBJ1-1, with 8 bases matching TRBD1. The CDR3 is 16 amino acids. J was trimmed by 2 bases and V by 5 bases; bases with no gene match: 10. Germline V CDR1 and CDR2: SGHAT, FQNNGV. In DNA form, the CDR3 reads TGTGCCAGCAGCCGCCGGACAGGGAGGGGAAACACTGAAGCTTTCTTT. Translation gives CASSRRTGRGNTEAFF.

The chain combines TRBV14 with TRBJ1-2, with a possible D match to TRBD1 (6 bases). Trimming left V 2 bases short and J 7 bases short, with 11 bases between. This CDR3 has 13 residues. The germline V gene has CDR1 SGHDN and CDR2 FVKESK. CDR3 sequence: CASSQRRGPGYTF. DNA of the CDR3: TGTGCCAGCAGCCAACGGCGGGGGCCTGGCTACACCTTC.

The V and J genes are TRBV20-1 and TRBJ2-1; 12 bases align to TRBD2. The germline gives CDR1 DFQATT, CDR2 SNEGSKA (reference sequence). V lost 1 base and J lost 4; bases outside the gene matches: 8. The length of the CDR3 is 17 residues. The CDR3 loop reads CSARGLASGRVYNEQFF. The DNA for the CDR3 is TGCAGTGCTAGAGGTCTTGCTAGCGGGAGGGTGTACAATGAGCAGTTCTTC.

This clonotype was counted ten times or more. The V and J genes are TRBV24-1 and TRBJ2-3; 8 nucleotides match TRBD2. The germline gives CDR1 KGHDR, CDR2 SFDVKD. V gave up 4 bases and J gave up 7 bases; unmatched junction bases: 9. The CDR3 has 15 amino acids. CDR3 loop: CATSETSDPGHTQYF. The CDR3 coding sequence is TGTGCCACCAGTGAGACTAGCGATCCAGGGCATACGCAGTATTTT.

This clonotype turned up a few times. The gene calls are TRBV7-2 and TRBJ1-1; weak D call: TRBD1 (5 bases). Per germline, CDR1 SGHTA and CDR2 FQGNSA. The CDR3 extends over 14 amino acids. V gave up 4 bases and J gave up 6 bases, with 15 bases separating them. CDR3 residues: CASSSYGVRAEAFF. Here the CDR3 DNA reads TGTGCCAGCAGCTCCTACGGGGTCAGGGCTGAAGCTTTCTTT.

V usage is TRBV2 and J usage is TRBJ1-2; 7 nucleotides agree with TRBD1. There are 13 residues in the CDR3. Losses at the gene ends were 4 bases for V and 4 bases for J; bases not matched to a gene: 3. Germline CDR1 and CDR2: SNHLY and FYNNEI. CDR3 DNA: TGTGCCAGCAGTGGGGACAGTCTCTATGGCTACACCTTC. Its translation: CASSGDSLYGYTF. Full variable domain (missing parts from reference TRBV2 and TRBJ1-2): EPEVTQTPSHQVTQMGQEVILRCVPISNHLYFYWYRQILGQKVEFLVSFYNNEISEKSEIFDDQFSVERPDGSNFTLKIRSTKLEDSAMYFCASSGDSLYGYTFGSGTRLTVV.